This TCR beta chain was obtained from a study of regulatory T cells in long-lasting Graves disease. The TCR beta library used iRepertoire HTBI primers with Arm-PCR amplification of CDR3. TCRdb re-called the multiplex PCR reads through MiXCR, storing one row per CDR3 protein. The table records some 560,000 distinct CDR3 sequences, about 16% of them present only once. Trimming shortened V by 0 bases and J by 2 bases, and 12 bases separated the two germline ends. In germline, CDR1 is SGHRS, CDR2 YFSETQ. The CDR3 is 16 residues long. Specified time point: newly diagnosed GD, antithyroid drugs for less than 3 months. RNA isolated from PBMCs was used to make the TCR library. Points from the study as a whole: A greater number of public clonotypes (roughly 2,700) was shared by persistent patients than by new patients (over 900). TRBV28, TRBJ1-2 and TRBJ2-5 were favored in persistent disease.

The sample holds a few counts of this clonotype. Its specificity is not known. The sample was also reused in another study, on T cells in Graves' hyperthyroidism and ophthalmopathy. That paper adds: No ophthalmopathy progression within 18 months constituted stable Graves' hyperthyroidism.

The source material was peripheral blood mononuclear cells (PBMCs), sampled at new diagnosis, from a patient treated with antithyroid drugs. The TCR originated in a woman between 40 and 65 years old with Graves disease. The chain combines TRBV5-1 with TRBJ1-5; TRBD1 is a possible D gene (5 bases). DNA of the CDR3: TGCGCCAGCAGCTTGGGAGGGGTGGCGGGCAATCAGCCCCAGCATTTT. Its protein is CASSLGGVAGNQPQHF.